The rows below give T cell receptor beta chains drawn from one sample of a study of Graves' ophthalmopathy and Graves' hyperthyroidism. Using its own MiXCR run on the multiplex PCR reads, TCRdb lists one record per CDR3 protein. In the table there are over 500,000 distinct CDR3 sequences, about 24% of which are singletons. Material: peripheral blood. These receptors all stem from a young woman with stable Graves' hyperthyroidism. Some clones in this sample may be carry-over from other donors' samples. The CDR3 runs from the conserved cysteine through the conserved F or W. The D gene is left open where the match is weak. Only part of the rows carry a size: once, few, many, or a class if the clone is expanded.

abundance: -
d_gene: -
j_gene: TRBJ2-4
v_gene: TRBV10-2
CDR3nt: TGCGCCAGCAGTGAGATAACAGGGAAAAAAAACATTAAGTACTTC
CDR3aa: CASSEITGKKNIKYF

abundance: many
d_gene: -
j_gene: TRBJ1-1
v_gene: TRBV6-1
CDR3nt: TGTGCCAGCAACGGAGGCCAGAACACTGAAGCTTTCTTT
CDR3aa: CASNGGQNTEAFF

abundance: many
d_gene: TRBD1
j_gene: TRBJ2-7
v_gene: TRBV12-3/TRBV12-4
CDR3nt: TGTGCCAGCCAACGGGACAGGGCCTACGAGCAGTACTTC
CDR3aa: CASQRDRAYEQYF

abundance: -
d_gene: TRBD1
j_gene: TRBJ1-5
v_gene: TRBV12-3/TRBV12-4
CDR3nt: TGTGCCAGCAGTTTTACCCAGGGGGGGAATCAGCCCCAGCATTTT
CDR3aa: CASSFTQGGNQPQHF

abundance: many
d_gene: -
j_gene: TRBJ1-3
v_gene: TRBV7-6
CDR3nt: TGTGCCAGCAGCTTAGCGACACAGGGTGGTGGAAACACCATATATTTT
CDR3aa: CASSLATQGGGNTIYF

abundance: many
d_gene: -
j_gene: TRBJ2-7
v_gene: TRBV2
CDR3nt: TGTGCCAGCAGTGAAGGGTTAGGCCCCAGGTACGAGCAGTACTTC
CDR3aa: CASSEGLGPRYEQYF

abundance: few
d_gene: -
j_gene: TRBJ2-7
v_gene: TRBV6-1
CDR3nt: TGTGCCAGCAACCTCGACAGGACCTCATCCGAGCAGTACTTC
CDR3aa: CASNLDRTSSEQYF

abundance: many
d_gene: -
j_gene: TRBJ1-1
v_gene: TRBV20-1
CDR3nt: TGCAGTGCTGAACTCGGTACAGACAACCCTTTTTGGAACACTGAAGCTTTCTTT
CDR3aa: CSAELGTDNPFWNTEAFF

abundance: few
d_gene: TRBD1
j_gene: TRBJ2-5
v_gene: TRBV9
CDR3nt: TGTGCCAGCAGCGGAATCGGGACAGGGGGCTTGGAGACCCAGTACTTC
CDR3aa: CASSGIGTGGLETQYF

abundance: few
d_gene: -
j_gene: TRBJ1-1
v_gene: TRBV6-2/TRBV6-3
CDR3nt: TGTGCCAGCAGTCCTTTCGGGCCGCCGGAAGCTTTCTTT
CDR3aa: CASSPFGPPEAFF

abundance: many
d_gene: -
j_gene: TRBJ2-5
v_gene: TRBV11-2
CDR3nt: TGTGCCAGCAGCTCGATGGGAGGGGGGCAAGAGACCCAGTACTTC
CDR3aa: CASSSMGGGQETQYF

abundance: many
d_gene: -
j_gene: TRBJ2-5
v_gene: TRBV28
CDR3nt: TGTGCCAGCAATGTACCGGGCGGGCCCCAGTACTTC
CDR3aa: CASNVPGGPQYF

abundance: -
d_gene: -
j_gene: TRBJ1-2
v_gene: TRBV2
CDR3nt: TGTGCCAGCAGCGTAGACAGCCCAGGCTACACCTTC
CDR3aa: CASSVDSPGYTF

abundance: many
d_gene: -
j_gene: TRBJ1-2
v_gene: TRBV5-1
CDR3nt: TGCGCCAGCAGCTTACCCGGGACGGCCGATAGAGCTAACTATGGCTACACCTTC
CDR3aa: CASSLPGTADRANYGYTF

abundance: few
d_gene: -
j_gene: TRBJ1-1
v_gene: TRBV6-4
CDR3nt: TGTGCCAGCAGTGGGCGGTTGAACACTGAAGCTTTCTTT
CDR3aa: CASSGRLNTEAFF

abundance: few
d_gene: -
j_gene: TRBJ2-2
v_gene: TRBV6-1
CDR3nt: TGTGCCAGCAGTCCGCGACCCGACGCGAACACCGGGGAGCTGTTTTTT
CDR3aa: CASSPRPDANTGELFF

abundance: many
d_gene: TRBD1
j_gene: TRBJ1-2
v_gene: TRBV6-1
CDR3nt: TGTGCCAGCAGTCAATTGGGACAGCTAAATCCTAACTATGGCTACACCTTC
CDR3aa: CASSQLGQLNPNYGYTF

abundance: many
d_gene: -
j_gene: TRBJ1-5
v_gene: TRBV12-3/TRBV12-4
CDR3nt: TGTGCCAGCAGCCCCCTTGGTGGGAAGCAGCCCCAGCATTTT
CDR3aa: CASSPLGGKQPQHF

abundance: many
d_gene: -
j_gene: TRBJ1-2
v_gene: TRBV6-5
CDR3nt: TGTGCCAGCAGTTACACGGGGCAGGGCTACACCTTC
CDR3aa: CASSYTGQGYTF

abundance: many
d_gene: TRBD1
j_gene: TRBJ1-1
v_gene: TRBV11-1
CDR3nt: TGTGCCAGCAGCCTTCGACAGGGTGGTGGAAACACTGAAGCTTTCTTT
CDR3aa: CASSLRQGGGNTEAFF

abundance: -
d_gene: -
j_gene: TRBJ2-2
v_gene: TRBV29-1
CDR3nt: TGCAGCGTTCGATACCAGGAGGACACCGGGGAGCTGTTTTTT
CDR3aa: CSVRYQEDTGELFF

abundance: many
d_gene: -
j_gene: TRBJ2-1
v_gene: TRBV7-3
CDR3nt: TGTGCCAGCAGCTTAACAGACGTGGGATATGAGCAGTTCTTC
CDR3aa: CASSLTDVGYEQFF

abundance: many
d_gene: -
j_gene: TRBJ1-2
v_gene: TRBV27
CDR3nt: TGTGCCAGCAGTTTAATGGGCGGAAACTATGGCTACACCTTC
CDR3aa: CASSLMGGNYGYTF

abundance: many
d_gene: -
j_gene: TRBJ2-5
v_gene: TRBV7-9
CDR3nt: TGTGCCAGCAGCCGCAGCGCGACAGAGACCCAGTACTTC
CDR3aa: CASSRSATETQYF

abundance: many
d_gene: -
j_gene: TRBJ1-2
v_gene: TRBV28
CDR3nt: TGTGCCAGCAGTTGGGGCCCAGGGTTAGGGTACACCTTC
CDR3aa: CASSWGPGLGYTF

abundance: once
d_gene: -
j_gene: TRBJ2-7
v_gene: TRBV24-1
CDR3nt: TGTGCCACCAGTGATAGCGGGCGAAGCTCCTACGAGCAGTACTTC
CDR3aa: CATSDSGRSSYEQYF

abundance: -
d_gene: -
j_gene: TRBJ2-5
v_gene: TRBV5-1
CDR3nt: TGCGCCAGCAGCTCAAGGACGGCAGGGGAGACCCAGTACTTC
CDR3aa: CASSSRTAGETQYF

abundance: many
d_gene: TRBD1
j_gene: TRBJ1-1
v_gene: TRBV11-1
CDR3nt: TGTGCCAGCAGCCCTAGACAGGGTAAGGGGAACACTGAAGCTTTCTTT
CDR3aa: CASSPRQGKGNTEAFF

abundance: few
d_gene: TRBD2
j_gene: TRBJ2-5
v_gene: TRBV6-1
CDR3nt: TGTGCCAGCAGGGCGACTAGCGGGAAGGAAGAGACCCAGTACTTC
CDR3aa: CASRATSGKEETQYF

abundance: many
d_gene: -
j_gene: TRBJ2-7
v_gene: TRBV6-5
CDR3nt: TGTGCCAGCCCCCCACCCGGACGGCTCTACGAGCAGTACTTC
CDR3aa: CASPPPGRLYEQYF

abundance: -
d_gene: -
j_gene: TRBJ2-4
v_gene: TRBV2
CDR3nt: TGTGCCAGCAGTCGGGCGGGGGCCGGAAAAAACATTCAGTACTTC
CDR3aa: CASSRAGAGKNIQYF

abundance: few
d_gene: -
j_gene: TRBJ2-5
v_gene: TRBV5-1
CDR3nt: TGCGCCAGCAGCTTGGCTCGGGGGACACAAGAGACCCAGTACTTC
CDR3aa: CASSLARGTQETQYF

abundance: -
d_gene: -
j_gene: TRBJ2-2
v_gene: TRBV27
CDR3nt: TGTGCCAGCAGTTTATACCCTGGTTTCCTCCTTCGAGCGGAGGGGAACACCGGGGAGCTGTTTTTT
CDR3aa: CASSLYPGFLLRAEGNTGELFF

abundance: many
d_gene: TRBD1
j_gene: TRBJ1-2
v_gene: TRBV20-1
CDR3nt: TGCAGTGCTAGGGGACAGTACTATGGCTACACCTTC
CDR3aa: CSARGQYYGYTF

abundance: -
d_gene: -
j_gene: TRBJ1-1
v_gene: TRBV6-2/TRBV6-3
CDR3nt: TGTGCCAGCAGTTACGTCCCCTGGGGAGGAGCTTTCTTT
CDR3aa: CASSYVPWGGAFF

abundance: many
d_gene: -
j_gene: TRBJ1-2
v_gene: TRBV5-1
CDR3nt: TGCGCCAGCAGCTTGGGCCCGGATACTTATGGCTACACCTTC
CDR3aa: CASSLGPDTYGYTF

abundance: many
d_gene: TRBD1
j_gene: TRBJ2-5
v_gene: TRBV12-3/TRBV12-4
CDR3nt: TGTGCCAGCAGTTTTCGACAGGGTAATGGTCAAGAGACCCAGTACTTC
CDR3aa: CASSFRQGNGQETQYF

abundance: -
d_gene: -
j_gene: TRBJ2-5
v_gene: TRBV28
CDR3nt: TGTGCCAGCAGTTTATCATCTAGTGTCGAGACCCAGTACTTC
CDR3aa: CASSLSSSVETQYF

abundance: many
d_gene: -
j_gene: TRBJ1-1
v_gene: TRBV11-2
CDR3nt: TGTGCCAGCAGCTTAGAAGGGCACACTGAAGCTTTCTTT
CDR3aa: CASSLEGHTEAFF

abundance: -
d_gene: -
j_gene: TRBJ1-3
v_gene: TRBV12-3/TRBV12-4
CDR3nt: TGTGCCAGCAGTTCCGCAGGGTTCTCTGGAAACACCATATATTTT
CDR3aa: CASSSAGFSGNTIYF

abundance: -
d_gene: -
j_gene: TRBJ1-5
v_gene: TRBV28
CDR3nt: TGTGCCAGCAGTCCCCGTGCAGGTCGAAGCAATCAGCCCCAGCATTTT
CDR3aa: CASSPRAGRSNQPQHF

abundance: few
d_gene: -
j_gene: TRBJ2-7
v_gene: TRBV5-1
CDR3nt: TGCGCCAGCAGTCAGACGGAGAGGGAGCAGTACTTC
CDR3aa: CASSQTEREQYF

abundance: many
d_gene: TRBD1
j_gene: TRBJ2-2
v_gene: TRBV9
CDR3nt: TGTGCCAGCAGTCACAACCTACAGGGGTCGAACACCGGGGAGCTGTTTTTT
CDR3aa: CASSHNLQGSNTGELFF

abundance: many
d_gene: -
j_gene: TRBJ1-5
v_gene: TRBV19
CDR3nt: TGTGCCAGTACTGCGTCGGGGGCCTCTCAGCCCCAGCATTTT
CDR3aa: CASTASGASQPQHF

abundance: -
d_gene: -
j_gene: TRBJ1-2
v_gene: TRBV30
CDR3nt: TGTGCCTGGAGTGTAGGCGGGGACTACACCTTC
CDR3aa: CAWSVGGDYTF

abundance: -
d_gene: -
j_gene: TRBJ1-6
v_gene: TRBV5-1
CDR3nt: TGCGCCAGCAGCTTGTCTCTGCTAAAGGATAATTCACACCTCCACTTT
CDR3aa: CASSLSLLKDNSHLHF

abundance: many
d_gene: -
j_gene: TRBJ2-5
v_gene: TRBV27
CDR3nt: TGTGCCAGCAGTACGAGGGCAGGGATAGAGACCCAGTACTTC
CDR3aa: CASSTRAGIETQYF

abundance: -
d_gene: -
j_gene: TRBJ2-7
v_gene: TRBV29-1
CDR3nt: TGCATCGTGGGGATCTCCTACGAGCAGTACTTC
CDR3aa: CIVGISYEQYF

abundance: many
d_gene: -
j_gene: TRBJ1-2
v_gene: TRBV30
CDR3nt: TGTGCCTGGAGGTACAGCGAATTGGTATATGGCTACACCTTC
CDR3aa: CAWRYSELVYGYTF

abundance: once
d_gene: -
j_gene: TRBJ2-7
v_gene: TRBV27
CDR3nt: TGTGCCAGCAGCCCCCTGGGTCCAGGGGAGCAGTACTTC
CDR3aa: CASSPLGPGEQYF

abundance: -
d_gene: -
j_gene: TRBJ2-2
v_gene: TRBV5-1
CDR3nt: TGCGCCAGCAGCTTGGAGGGCAGACAGACCACCGGGGAGCTGTTTTTT
CDR3aa: CASSLEGRQTTGELFF

abundance: many
d_gene: -
j_gene: TRBJ2-7
v_gene: TRBV6-5
CDR3nt: TGTGCCAGCAGTTACTCGAAGACAAGGTGGAGCTCCTACGAGCAGTACTTC
CDR3aa: CASSYSKTRWSSYEQYF

abundance: -
d_gene: TRBD2
j_gene: TRBJ2-5
v_gene: TRBV6-5
CDR3nt: TGTGCCAGCAGTTACGGGAGCGGCGGGGGGACCCAGTACTTC
CDR3aa: CASSYGSGGGTQYF

abundance: few
d_gene: TRBD2
j_gene: TRBJ2-3
v_gene: TRBV20-1
CDR3nt: TGCAGTGCTAGACTAGCGGGGAACACAGATACGCAGTATTTT
CDR3aa: CSARLAGNTDTQYF